Below are 17 T cell receptor beta chains sequenced from a single sample in a study of blood T cell repertoires in COVID-19. The method was immunoSEQ multiplex PCR; TCRdb's version includes in-frame clones alone and lacks a portion of them. The sample consists of approximately 170,000 clones, around 80% of them appearing once. The source material was PBMCs or T cells enriched from blood (not recorded which). These receptors came from an older woman in a cohort exposed to, infected with or recovered from COVID-19 (not recorded which).

The chain is built from TRBV18 and TRBJ1-1; a weak D match, TRBD1 (6 bases). Germline lookup yields CDR1 KGHSH and CDR2 LQKENI. There are 12 residues in the CDR3. The V end was cut by 2 bases, the J end by 7 bases, with 8 bases between. As DNA, the CDR3 is TGTGCCAGCTCACCAGCAGGGGTTGAAGCTTTCTTT. Its protein product is CASSPAGVEAFF.

The chain recombines TRBV3-1 (or the pseudogene TRBV3-2) with TRBJ2-7; TRBD2 matches at 12 bases. After removal of 1 base from V and 7 bases from J, the junction contained 8 bases not matched to a gene. Germline V CDR1 and CDR2: LGHDT, YNNKEL (reference sequence). The CDR3 is 16 residues long. CDR3 nucleotide sequence: TGTGCCAGCAGCCAAGCCGGACTAGCGGGGTACGGGGAGCAGTACTTC. The encoded protein is CASSQAGLAGYGEQYF.

The rearrangement links TRBV6-5 to TRBJ1-1; D remains unclear. CDR3 length equals 14 residues. V gave up 1 base and J gave up 2 bases, with 8 bases separating them. In germline, CDR1 is MNHEY, CDR2 SVGAGI. The CDR3 DNA reads as TGTGCCAGCAGTTACTTTGTCGGTAACACTGAAGCTTTCTTT. Encoded protein: CASSYFVGNTEAFF.

This clone occurred once. V gene TRBV5-1 combines with J gene TRBJ2-1; 8 nucleotides agree with TRBD2. With 6 bases clipped from V and 9 bases from J, the junction kept 11 bases outside the gene matches. The CDR3 is 14 amino acids. CDR1 and CDR2 (germline): SGHRS, YFSETQ. The CDR3 loop reads CASNRAGEGGEQFF. As DNA, the CDR3 is TGCGCCAGCAATCGAGCGGGAGAGGGGGGTGAGCAGTTCTTC.

J is TRBJ2-6 and V is TRBV7-8, with 7 positions matching TRBD2. The CDR3 contains 18 residues. V lost 2 bases to trimming and J lost 4 bases; unmatched junction nucleotides: 11. The V gene's germline CDR1 is SGHVS and CDR2 FQNEAQ. The CDR3 DNA reads TGTGCCAGCAGCTTAATGAGGGGAGGGATATTCGGGGCCAACGTCCTGACTTTC. This encodes CASSLMRGGIFGANVLTF.

The chain is built from TRBV6-5 and TRBJ2-7, with 8 bases aligning to TRBD1. Germline values: CDR1 MNHEY, CDR2 SVGAGI. The CDR3 runs 13 residues. V gave up 7 bases and J gave up 2 bases; unmatched junction bases: 4. This CDR3 is CASTSGQAYEQYF. CDR3 bases: TGTGCCAGCACCTCGGGACAGGCCTACGAGCAGTACTTC.

The chain is built from TRBV3-1 (or the pseudogene TRBV3-2) and TRBJ2-7; the D gene is possibly TRBD2 (5 bases). V was trimmed by 2 bases and J by 0 bases, leaving 23 bases between them. This CDR3 region has 19 residues. In germline, CDR1 is LGHDT, CDR2 YNNKEL (reference sequence). The CDR3 region is CASSQFGRCLRASSYEQYF. CDR3 DNA: TGTGCCAGCAGCCAATTCGGGCGATGTTTGCGGGCTAGCTCCTACGAGCAGTACTTC.

The chain is built from TRBV28 and TRBJ1-5; 7 positions match TRBD1. CDR1 MDHEN and CDR2 SYDVKM come from the germline V gene. The CDR3 extends over 15 amino acids. V dropped 3 bases and J dropped 3; count of bases not matched to a gene: 5. The CDR3 reads CASSLRQGNNQPQHF. The CDR3 DNA follows: TGTGCCAGCAGTTTGCGACAGGGTAACAATCAGCCCCAGCATTTT. Complete variable domain (other parts from reference TRBV28 and TRBJ1-5): DVKVTQSSRYLVKRTGEKVFLECVQDMDHENMFWYRQDPGLGLRLIYFSYDVKMKEKGDIPEGYSVSREKKERFSLILESASTNQTSMYLCASSLRQGNNQPQHFGDGTRLSIL.

This clone occurred a few times. The chain is built from TRBV9 and TRBJ2-3; 8 bases are a match to TRBD1. Germline V gene data show CDR1 as SGDLS and CDR2 as YYNGEE. This CDR3 contains 16 residues. Unmatched junction bases numbered 7, after V lost 4 bases and J lost 0 bases. The CDR3 region has the DNA TGTGCCAGCAGCCCAGGGGGCAGCCCCAGCACAGATACGCAGTATTTT. Its protein product is CASSPGGSPSTDTQYF.

The rearrangement joins TRBV3-1 (or the pseudogene TRBV3-2) to TRBJ1-2, with TRBD1 identical over 8 bases. CDR3 length: 19 residues. Trimming removed 1 base from V and 4 bases from J; junction bases left unmatched: 17. Germline V gene lookup returns CDR1 LGHDT and CDR2 YNNKEL (reference sequence). The CDR3 sequence is CASSQVAGGSGGQIYGYTF. For the CDR3, the DNA is TGTGCCAGCAGCCAAGTAGCTGGAGGATCAGGGGGCCAGATCTATGGCTACACCTTC.

J is TRBJ1-4 and V is TRBV7-2; D gene unclear. From germline, CDR1 is SGHTA and CDR2 FQGNSA. The CDR3 contains 13 residues. The V and J ends lost 6 bases and 5 bases respectively, with 10 bases between them. The CDR3 loop reads CASRGRGNEKLFF. CDR3 sequence (DNA): TGTGCCAGCAGAGGGAGAGGAAATGAAAAACTGTTTTTT. The variable domain in full, with the rest retrieved from reference TRBV7-2 and TRBJ1-4, is GAGVSQSPSNKVTEKGKDVELRCDPISGHTALYWYRQSLGQGLEFLIYFQGNSAPDKSGLPSDRFSAERTGGSVSTLTIQRTQQEDSAVYLCASRGRGNEKLFFGSGTQLSVL.

This rearrangement joins TRBV28 to TRBJ1-2, with D possibly being TRBD1 (5 bases). Germline loops: CDR1 MDHEN, CDR2 SYDVKM. The CDR3 extends over 14 amino acids. V was pared by 5 bases and J by 4 bases, with 14 bases between. The CDR3 DNA sequence: TGTGCCAGCAGTGCAGGGATCAACAGCTATGGCTACACCTTC. Translation gives CASSAGINSYGYTF.

J is TRBJ2-3 and V is TRBV11-3, with TRBD2 matching over 8 bases. Germline V gene sequence: CDR1 SGHNT, CDR2 YENEEA. V shed 6 bases and J 2 bases; nucleotides not matched to a gene: 10. This CDR3 spans 16 amino acids. CDR3 DNA: TGTGCCAGCAGGGGAGGAGCGGGAGATCCCACAGATACGCAGTATTTT. This gives the protein CASRGGAGDPTDTQYF.

V usage is TRBV7-3 and J usage is TRBJ2-3, with D perhaps matching TRBD2 (6 bases). The V and J ends lost 5 bases and 5 bases respectively, with 23 bases between them. Germline V CDR1 and CDR2: SGHTA, FQGTGA. This CDR3 is built from 17 residues. The CDR3 DNA follows: TGTGCCAGCAGCCTACGACGCGCGGGAAGATCGGGAGATACGCAGTATTTT. Its protein is CASSLRRAGRSGDTQYF.

This clone appeared a few times. The rearrangement joins TRBV11-2 to TRBJ1-4; possible D gene TRBD1, 6 bases. The V gene's germline CDR1 is SGHAT and CDR2 FQNNGV. The length of the CDR3 is 13 residues. The germline V and J ends were trimmed by 1 base and 8 bases, with 8 bases remaining between them. The CDR3 DNA reads as TGTGCCAGCAGCTTAGCAGGGGAGGAAAAACTGTTTTTT. This codes for CASSLAGEEKLFF.

V and J are TRBV14 and TRBJ1-2; unclear D gene. The germline V gene has CDR1 SGHDN and CDR2 FVKESK. V was clipped by 3 bases and J by 4 bases, with 9 bases between them. The CDR3 is made up of 13 amino acids. The CDR3 is CASSHNNLYGYTF. The CDR3 DNA reads TGTGCCAGCAGCCATAACAATCTCTATGGCTACACCTTC.

The chain joins TRBV21-1 to TRBJ2-7; the table names TRBD2, a call not compared with the DNA. TRBV21-1 corresponds to a pseudogene. The CDR3 is made up of 19 amino acids. CDR3 sequence: CASSKDLLRTSGTPYEQYF. The CDR3 bases are TGTGCCAGCAGCAAAGACCTGCTGAGGACTAGCGGGACCCCCTACGAGCAGTACTTC.